The clone carrying this T cell receptor (beta chain) occurred a few times. The antigen remains undetermined. The entry originates in a study of cytomegalovirus exposure and HLA in healthy donors. Primers included in the PCR were 60 Vbeta and 13 Jbeta primers. Some clones are missing from TCRdb's copy, which holds only in-frame ones; the method was immunoSEQ multiplex PCR. Found here are over 120,000 clones, less than 10% of them singletons; the top ten hold under 2%. The CDR3 is 14 residues long. Germline lookup yields CDR1 SGHTA and CDR2 FQGNSA. V shed 4 bases and J shed 6 bases, with 16 bases lying between them. General study results and limits: A cluster of highly shared sequence variants was likely a sequencing artifact. In a later analysis, across HLA loci, associated TCR counts were highest for DRB1, lowest for HLA-C. A previous analysis found most TCR beta V segments productive roughly 87% or roughly 30% of the time.

The rearrangement links TRBV7-2 to TRBJ2-7; a weak D match, TRBD2 (7 bases). The receptor was derived from a man in his fifties or sixties in good health and CMV-seronegative. The sequenced sample consisted of PBMCs. The CDR3 nucleotides read TGTGCCAGCAGCTCCTCAGGGGCTAGCGGCGAGCAGTACTTC. It translates to CASSSSGASGEQYF.